These 24 T cell receptor beta chains were all obtained from the same sample, sequenced in a study of cytotoxic CD8 clonotypes in ibrutinib-treated CLL. Libraries were prepared by immunoSEQ multiplex PCR; TCRdb keeps only in-frame clonotypes and omits some of them. Among approximately 130,000 clones listed, roughly 80% were seen once. The starting material was PBMCs, obtained after 24 months of ibrutinib treatment. The receptors derive from a human donor with chronic lymphocytic leukemia.

The V call is TRBV7-2, the J call TRBJ1-1, with D tentatively TRBD1 (5 bases). V was cut by 4 bases and J by 3 bases, with 12 bases left in between. CDR1 and CDR2 from the germline V gene are SGHTA and FQGNSA. The CDR3 has 14 residues. CDR3 nucleotides: TGTGCCAGCAGCTCCAGGGTAGGTGACACTGAAGCTTTCTTT. Amino acids: CASSSRVGDTEAFF.

A single count supports this clone. The gene calls are TRBV2 and TRBJ2-2; 9 nucleotides line up with TRBD1. Germline CDR1 and CDR2: SNHLY and FYNNEI. Germline trimming cut 8 bases from V and 0 bases from J; bases unmatched to any gene: 4. This CDR3 has 15 amino acids. The CDR3 nucleotides are TGTGCCAGCGCCCGGGACAGGGCGAACACCGGGGAGCTGTTTTTT. Its translation: CASARDRANTGELFF.

The gene calls are TRBV4-3 and TRBJ2-3, with 10 bases fitting TRBD2. The CDR3 length is 14 residues. V was clipped by 4 bases and J by 6 bases; unmatched bases: 4. Germline V gene sequence: CDR1 LGHNA, CDR2 YSLEER. The CDR3 sequence is CASSPAGGRDTQYF. The CDR3 coding sequence is TGCGCCAGCAGCCCAGCGGGGGGGCGTGATACGCAGTATTTT.

The V gene is TRBV4-1, the J gene TRBJ1-4; possible D gene TRBD1, 6 bases. Germline CDR1 MGHRA, CDR2 YSYEKL. With 3 bases removed from V and 4 bases from J, the gap between germline ends came to 12 bases. The CDR3 runs 15 residues. The CDR3 region is CASSQQGGVNEKLFF. For the CDR3, the DNA is TGCGCCAGCAGCCAGCAAGGGGGGGTTAATGAAAAACTGTTTTTT.

The chain is built from TRBV2 and TRBJ1-2; 7 bases are shared with TRBD1. CDR1 SNHLY and CDR2 FYNNEI come from the germline V gene. The CDR3 totals 12 residues. V lost 7 bases to trimming and J lost 6 bases; unmatched junction nucleotides: 5. The CDR3: CASIGQGDGYTF. The DNA of the CDR3 is TGTGCCAGCATCGGGCAGGGGGATGGCTACACCTTC.

The chain links TRBV5-1 to TRBJ2-7; D not resolved. CDR1 and CDR2 from the germline V gene are SGHRS and YFSETQ. The CDR3 sequence is 13 residues long. The V end lost 0 bases, the J end lost 2 bases, and 6 bases lay between the germline ends. The CDR3 protein is CASSLGRTYEQYF. The CDR3 nucleotides read TGCGCCAGCAGCTTGGGCCGGACCTACGAGCAGTACTTC.

The CDR3, as DNA: TGTGCCAGCAGCTTAGGCGGCCAGGGCGGGGGTGAAGCTTTCTTT. The encoded protein is CASSLGGQGGGEAFF. The J gene is TRBJ1-1, the V gene TRBV7-9; TRBD1 is a possible D gene (5 bases). This CDR3 has 15 residues. Germline CDR1 SEHNR, CDR2 FQNEAQ (reference sequence). V was trimmed by 1 base and J by 7 bases, leaving 16 bases between them.

The V call is TRBV6-6, the J call TRBJ2-5; 9 bases agree with TRBD2. J gave up 5 bases and V 6 bases, and 10 bases lay outside the gene matches. The CDR3 is made up of 15 amino acids. Germline CDR1 is MNHNY and CDR2 is SVGAGI (reference sequence). The CDR3 DNA sequence: TGTGCCAGCAGGGGTAGCGGGGGAACATGGGAGACCCAGTACTTC. Its translation is CASRGSGGTWETQYF.

The genes are TRBV5-1 and TRBJ2-7; possibly TRBD1 or TRBD2 for D (5 bases each). Between the trimmed V and J ends, which lost 3 bases and 3 bases, there was a span of 10 bases. CDR1 and CDR2 (germline): SGHRS, YFSETQ. CDR3 length equals 13 residues. The CDR3: CASSSGPGYEQYF. The DNA for the CDR3 is TGCGCCAGCAGCTCGGGGCCCGGCTACGAGCAGTACTTC. The entire variable domain, with the rest obtained from reference TRBV5-1 and TRBJ2-7, is as follows: KAGVTQTPRYLIKTRGQQVTLSCSPISGHRSVSWYQQTPGQGLQFLFEYFSETQRNKGNFPGRFSGRQFSNSRSEMNVSTLELGDSALYLCASSSGPGYEQYFGPGTRLTVT.

The chain employs TRBV2 and TRBJ2-7; TRBD1 aligns across 8 bases. Germline assignment: CDR1 SNHLY and CDR2 FYNNEI. Trimming at V came to 10 bases and at J to 6 bases, leaving 2 bases not matched to a gene. This CDR3 is built from 10 residues. The chain's CDR3 is CAIDRGEQYF. The CDR3 nucleotides are TGTGCCATCGACAGGGGCGAGCAGTACTTC.

The chain is built from TRBV27 and TRBJ2-6, with 9 bases aligning to TRBD1. The CDR3 has 18 amino acids. Losses at the gene ends were 5 bases for V and 3 bases for J; bases not matched to a gene: 11. CDR1 and CDR2 (germline): MNHEY, SMNVEV (reference sequence). This CDR3 reads CASSIAGQGLSGANVLTF. The CDR3 nucleotides read TGTGCCAGCAGTATCGCGGGACAGGGTTTGAGTGGGGCCAACGTCCTGACTTTC.

The chain couples TRBV14 to TRBJ2-1; a weak D match, TRBD2 (5 bases). The CDR3 runs 14 residues. Germline V lookup: CDR1 SGHDN, CDR2 FVKESK. Trimming pared 1 base from V and 10 bases from J, leaving 14 bases between. CDR3 region: CASSQVGLAREQFF. The CDR3 DNA is TGTGCCAGCAGCCAAGTCGGGCTAGCTAGGGAGCAGTTCTTC.

The chain links TRBV6-5 to TRBJ2-2; D is unresolved. CDR3 length: 14 amino acids. CDR1 and CDR2 from the germline V gene are MNHEY and SVGAGI. V was shortened by 3 bases and J by 4 bases, with 9 bases between the two germline ends. The CDR3: CASSYLSFTGELFF. Written as DNA, the CDR3 is TGTGCCAGCAGTTATCTATCTTTCACCGGGGAGCTGTTTTTT.

The chain carries TRBV7-8 and TRBJ2-2, with D possibly being TRBD1 or TRBD2 (6 bases each). The V and J ends lost 5 bases and 4 bases respectively, with 20 bases between them. The CDR3 totals 17 residues. Germline lookup yields CDR1 SGHVS and CDR2 FQNEAQ. CDR3: CASSPGAWGASTGELFF. Written as DNA, the CDR3 is TGTGCCAGCAGCCCAGGGGCGTGGGGGGCTAGCACCGGGGAGCTGTTTTTT.

The J gene is TRBJ2-2, the V gene TRBV6-1; D is uncertain. V shed 4 bases and J shed 13 bases, with 10 bases lying between them. Germline CDR1 and CDR2: MNHNS and SASEGT. The CDR3 is made up of 11 amino acids. As DNA, the CDR3 is TGTGCCAGCAGTGGTAGGGTCCGGCTGTTTTTT. Its translation is CASSGRVRLFF.

This rearrangement joins TRBV28 to TRBJ1-1; D not resolved. The V end lost 5 bases, the J end lost 4 bases, and 11 bases lay between the germline ends. The CDR3 totals 13 residues. Germline lookup yields CDR1 MDHEN and CDR2 SYDVKM. In nucleotides, the CDR3 is TGTGCCAGCAGTCTGCCGGGCCGCACTGAAGCTTTCTTT. Encoded protein: CASSLPGRTEAFF.

This clone has just one count. This sequence joins TRBV6-5 and TRBJ2-1, with no clear D. The V end lost 6 bases, the J end lost 6 bases, and 9 bases lay between the germline ends. The CDR3 has 12 residues. Germline assignment: CDR1 MNHEY and CDR2 SVGAGI. This chain's CDR3 is CASSQMGNEQFF. CDR3 coding DNA: TGTGCCAGCAGCCAAATGGGCAATGAGCAGTTCTTC.

The V call is TRBV30, the J call TRBJ1-3; D ambiguous. Germline loops: CDR1 GTSNPN, CDR2 SVGIG (reference sequence). V shed 4 bases and J shed 8 bases, with 9 bases lying between them. The CDR3 spans 11 residues. The CDR3 sequence is CAWTSGDTIYF. CDR3 in DNA: TGTGCCTGGACCTCCGGGGACACCATATATTTT.

This sequence joins TRBV2 and TRBJ1-5; unclear D gene. From germline, CDR1 is SNHLY and CDR2 FYNNEI. CDR3 length equals 16 residues. Trimming removed 0 bases from V and 6 bases from J, with 15 bases in between. CDR3 loop: CASSEASQGTGQPQHF. CDR3 bases: TGTGCCAGCAGTGAAGCGAGTCAAGGAACGGGTCAGCCCCAGCATTTT.

This clone showed up just once. V and J are TRBV5-4 and TRBJ1-2; the D is unclear. CDR1 SGHNT and CDR2 YYREEE come from the germline V gene (reference sequence). This CDR3 spans 15 amino acids. V lost 2 bases, J lost 4 bases, and 15 bases lay in between. CDR3 in amino acids: CASSFGLGLAYGYTF. Written as DNA, the CDR3 is TGTGCCAGCAGCTTTGGGCTGGGGTTGGCCTATGGCTACACCTTC.

The rearrangement joins TRBV5-4 to TRBJ2-5; 10 nucleotides match TRBD2. V lost 10 bases to trimming and J lost 4 bases; unmatched junction nucleotides: 10. Germline CDR1 and CDR2: SGHNT and YYREEE (reference sequence). This CDR3 comprises 14 residues. The CDR3, as DNA: TGTGCCGGAAAGAGCGGGGGGGCCCGAGAGACCCAGTACTTC. Its protein product is CAGKSGGARETQYF.

V usage is TRBV6-6 and J usage is TRBJ1-2; perhaps TRBD1 as D (5 bases). Germline CDR1 reads MNHNY; CDR2 reads SVGAGI (reference sequence). Trimming removed 6 bases at V and 3 bases at J, with 17 bases between. This CDR3 has 15 residues. The CDR3 DNA follows: TGTGCCAGCAGGGGACCAGCATATTCGGACTATGGCTACACCTTC. Translation gives CASRGPAYSDYGYTF.

This sequence joins TRBV6-1 and TRBJ2-5, with D possibly matching TRBD1 (5 bases). The CDR3 consists of 14 residues. The ends were cut back, 4 bases at V and 9 bases at J, with 18 bases in the middle. Germline V gene lookup returns CDR1 MNHNS and CDR2 SASEGT. CDR3 amino acids: CASSAIGLGAAQYF. In DNA, the CDR3 is TGTGCCAGCAGTGCGATAGGGCTAGGGGCCGCCCAGTACTTC.

The chain carries TRBV6-5 and TRBJ1-4; TRBD1 matches 7 bases. Germline V gives CDR1 MNHEY, CDR2 SVGAGI. The CDR3 is 15 residues long. V lost 6 bases and J lost 5; bases outside the gene matches: 9. Here the CDR3 reads CASRHNRGSNEKLFF. The CDR3 region has the DNA TGTGCCAGCAGACACAACAGGGGCTCCAATGAAAAACTGTTTTTT.